This TCR beta chain was captured in a study of blood T cell repertoires in COVID-19. This clone was counted a single time. This table comes from immunoSEQ multiplex PCR, and its TCRdb copy is limited to in-frame clones, with some not included. The sample holds about 190,000 clones, roughly 89% seen once. V dropped 1 base and J dropped 2; count of bases not matched to a gene: 4. This CDR3 comprises 17 residues. Germline lookup yields CDR1 SGHTA and CDR2 FQGTGA. The chain is built from TRBV7-3 and TRBJ2-6; TRBD1 aligns across 8 bases. This clonotype was sampled from a man aged 40-50 years with acute or convalescent COVID-19. The sequencing sample was made of peripheral blood. The CDR3 DNA sequence: TGTGCCAGCAGCTTAAACAGGGGGGTAGCTGGGGCCAACGTCCTGACTTTC. Its protein product is CASSLNRGVAGANVLTF.